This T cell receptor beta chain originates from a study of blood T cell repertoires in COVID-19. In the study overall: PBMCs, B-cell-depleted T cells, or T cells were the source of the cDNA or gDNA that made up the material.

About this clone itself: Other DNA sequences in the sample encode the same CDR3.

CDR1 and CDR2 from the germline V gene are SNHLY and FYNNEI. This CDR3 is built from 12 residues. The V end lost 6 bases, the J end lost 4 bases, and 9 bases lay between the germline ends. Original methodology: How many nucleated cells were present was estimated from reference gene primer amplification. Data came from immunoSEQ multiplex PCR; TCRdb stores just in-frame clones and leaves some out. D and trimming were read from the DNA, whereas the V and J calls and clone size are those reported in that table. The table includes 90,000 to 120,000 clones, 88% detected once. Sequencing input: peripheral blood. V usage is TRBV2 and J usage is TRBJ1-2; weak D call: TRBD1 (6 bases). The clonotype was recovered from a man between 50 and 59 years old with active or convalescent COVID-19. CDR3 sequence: CASSQDSYGYTF. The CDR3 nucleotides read TGTGCCAGCAGCCAGGACAGCTATGGCTACACCTTC.